The rows below give T cell receptor beta chains drawn from one sample of a study of T-cell reconstitution after alpha-beta-depleted transplantation in children. TCRdb redid the calling of the PCR reads with MiXCR, one entry per CDR3 protein. Here the sample spans 90,000 to 100,000 distinct CDR3 sequences, 20% to 30% being singletons. Sequences were derived from PBMCs, sampled before TCRalphabeta/CD19-depleted stem cell transplant. The receptors stem from a boy between 2 and 10 years old with acute lymphoblastic leukemia, due to receive a stem cell transplant. Both conserved end residues are part of each CDR3. A D gene is named only where the DNA matches it firmly. Clone size is shown for a subset of rows, as once, few, many or a class of expanded clone.

clone_size: .
j_call: TRBJ2-1
d_call: .
cdr3_length: 15
v_call: TRBV3-1
cdr3_aa: CASSLRRSSYNEQFF
cdr3_nt: TGTGCCAGCAGCCTCCGAAGGAGCTCCTACAATGAGCAGTTCTTC

clone_size: .
j_call: TRBJ2-3
d_call: TRBD1
cdr3_length: 13
v_call: TRBV28
cdr3_aa: CASSSDRSRTQYF
cdr3_nt: TGTGCCAGCAGCTCGGACAGGAGTAGAACGCAGTATTTT

clone_size: many
j_call: TRBJ2-4
d_call: TRBD1
cdr3_length: 14
v_call: TRBV12-3/TRBV12-4
cdr3_aa: CASSPGQGFNIQYF
cdr3_nt: TGTGCCAGCAGTCCCGGACAGGGGTTTAACATTCAGTACTTC

clone_size: .
j_call: TRBJ1-2
d_call: .
cdr3_length: 12
v_call: TRBV28
cdr3_aa: CASLGGGYGYTF
cdr3_nt: TGTGCCAGCCTGGGTGGTGGGTACGGCTACACCTTC

clone_size: .
j_call: TRBJ1-2
d_call: .
cdr3_length: 15
v_call: TRBV5-1
cdr3_aa: CASSLVAGEGYGYTF
cdr3_nt: TGCGCCAGCAGCTTGGTAGCCGGGGAAGGCTATGGCTACACCTTC

clone_size: .
j_call: TRBJ2-3
d_call: .
cdr3_length: 10
v_call: TRBV5-1
cdr3_aa: CASTLDTQYF
cdr3_nt: TGCGCCAGCACCTTAGATACGCAGTATTTT

clone_size: few
j_call: TRBJ2-1
d_call: TRBD1
cdr3_length: 15
v_call: TRBV5-1
cdr3_aa: CASSLGQISYNEQFF
cdr3_nt: TGCGCCAGCAGCCTGGGACAGATCTCCTACAATGAGCAGTTCTTC

clone_size: many
j_call: TRBJ2-7
d_call: TRBD2
cdr3_length: 15
v_call: TRBV4-1
cdr3_aa: CASSQGLAEQYEQYF
cdr3_nt: TGCGCCAGCAGCCAGGGACTAGCGGAGCAGTACGAGCAGTACTTC

clone_size: many
j_call: TRBJ2-3
d_call: .
cdr3_length: 14
v_call: TRBV7-9
cdr3_aa: CASSGPIQRDTQYF
cdr3_nt: TGTGCCAGCAGCGGCCCCATCCAGCGGGATACGCAGTATTTT

clone_size: .
j_call: TRBJ2-2
d_call: TRBD2
cdr3_length: 15
v_call: TRBV7-2
cdr3_aa: CASSSPGLAGGELFF
cdr3_nt: TGTGCCAGCAGCTCGCCCGGACTAGCGGGAGGGGAGCTGTTTTTT

clone_size: .
j_call: TRBJ2-5
d_call: .
cdr3_length: 10
v_call: TRBV20-1
cdr3_aa: CSARLETQYF
cdr3_nt: TGCAGTGCTAGACTAGAGACCCAGTACTTC

clone_size: .
j_call: TRBJ2-5
d_call: .
cdr3_length: 14
v_call: TRBV20-1
cdr3_aa: CSARRLGPQETQYF
cdr3_nt: TGCAGTGCTAGAAGACTAGGTCCTCAAGAGACCCAGTACTTC

clone_size: few
j_call: TRBJ2-3
d_call: .
cdr3_length: 12
v_call: TRBV9
cdr3_aa: CASRGATDTQYF
cdr3_nt: TGTGCCAGCAGAGGGGCCACAGATACGCAGTATTTT

clone_size: .
j_call: TRBJ2-6
d_call: .
cdr3_length: 14
v_call: TRBV5-1
cdr3_aa: CASSPSAGANVLTF
cdr3_nt: TGCGCCAGCAGCCCCAGCGCTGGGGCCAACGTCCTGACTTTC

clone_size: few
j_call: TRBJ2-5
d_call: TRBD2
cdr3_length: 14
v_call: TRBV20-1
cdr3_aa: CSAKSSSGEETQYF
cdr3_nt: TGCAGTGCTAAGAGTTCTAGCGGGGAAGAGACCCAGTACTTC

clone_size: few
j_call: TRBJ2-1
d_call: TRBD2
cdr3_length: 14
v_call: TRBV29-1
cdr3_aa: CSVDLAGGPYEQFF
cdr3_nt: TGCAGCGTTGACCTAGCGGGAGGGCCCTATGAGCAGTTCTTC

clone_size: many
j_call: TRBJ2-1
d_call: .
cdr3_length: 15
v_call: TRBV6-4
cdr3_aa: CASSDSSGSYNEQFF
cdr3_nt: TGTGCCAGCAGTGACTCTAGCGGCTCCTACAATGAGCAGTTCTTC

clone_size: .
j_call: TRBJ2-1
d_call: TRBD2
cdr3_length: 16
v_call: TRBV20-1
cdr3_aa: CSAREGLAGAPGEQFF
cdr3_nt: TGCAGTGCTAGAGAGGGACTAGCGGGAGCGCCTGGTGAGCAGTTCTTC

clone_size: .
j_call: TRBJ2-6
d_call: .
cdr3_length: 17
v_call: TRBV20-1
cdr3_aa: CSARDFLAYSGANVLTF
cdr3_nt: TGCAGTGCTAGAGATTTTCTTGCGTACTCTGGGGCCAACGTCCTGACTTTC

clone_size: .
j_call: TRBJ2-2
d_call: .
cdr3_length: 14
v_call: TRBV11-2
cdr3_aa: CASSFISNTGELFF
cdr3_nt: TGTGCCAGCAGCTTTATCAGCAACACCGGGGAGCTGTTTTTT

clone_size: .
j_call: TRBJ2-1
d_call: .
cdr3_length: 15
v_call: TRBV27
cdr3_aa: CASSFKGGSYNEQFF
cdr3_nt: TGTGCCAGCAGTTTCAAGGGCGGGTCCTACAATGAGCAGTTCTTC

clone_size: few
j_call: TRBJ2-7
d_call: .
cdr3_length: 17
v_call: TRBV10-3
cdr3_aa: CAIRSHRGGDATYEQYF
cdr3_nt: TGTGCCATCAGGAGCCACAGGGGAGGAGACGCCACCTACGAGCAGTACTTC

clone_size: .
j_call: TRBJ2-4
d_call: .
cdr3_length: 13
v_call: TRBV19
cdr3_aa: CASTGKVKNIQYF
cdr3_nt: TGTGCCAGTACGGGAAAAGTCAAAAACATTCAGTACTTC

clone_size: few
j_call: TRBJ2-1
d_call: .
cdr3_length: 13
v_call: TRBV5-4
cdr3_aa: CASSLSGGVEQFF
cdr3_nt: TGTGCCAGCAGCTTATCTGGAGGAGTCGAGCAGTTCTTC

clone_size: few
j_call: TRBJ2-7
d_call: .
cdr3_length: 16
v_call: TRBV7-2
cdr3_aa: CASSLALSSRNHEQYF
cdr3_nt: TGTGCCAGCAGCTTAGCGTTGAGTTCCCGCAACCACGAGCAGTACTTC

clone_size: .
j_call: TRBJ2-3
d_call: .
cdr3_length: 12
v_call: TRBV5-1
cdr3_aa: CASTDNTDTQYF
cdr3_nt: TGCGCCAGCACGGACAACACAGATACGCAGTATTTT

clone_size: few
j_call: TRBJ2-7
d_call: TRBD2
cdr3_length: 14
v_call: TRBV4-1
cdr3_aa: CASSQDGTSGPQYF
cdr3_nt: TGCGCCAGCAGCCAAGATGGGACTAGCGGACCGCAGTACTTC

clone_size: few
j_call: TRBJ2-1
d_call: .
cdr3_length: 15
v_call: TRBV28
cdr3_aa: CASSGPGPNHNEQFF
cdr3_nt: TGTGCCAGCAGTGGCCCGGGCCCCAATCACAATGAGCAGTTCTTC

clone_size: medium-sized
j_call: TRBJ2-3
d_call: TRBD2
cdr3_length: 20
v_call: TRBV11-1
cdr3_aa: CASSQWLYLDGRTSTDTQYF
cdr3_nt: TGTGCCAGCAGCCAATGGTTATACCTGGACGGGAGGACAAGCACAGATACGCAGTATTTT

clone_size: few
j_call: TRBJ2-3
d_call: .
cdr3_length: 14
v_call: TRBV15
cdr3_aa: CATSRDPMIDTQYF
cdr3_nt: TGTGCCACCAGCAGAGACCCTATGATAGATACGCAGTATTTT

clone_size: many
j_call: TRBJ2-5
d_call: .
cdr3_length: 13
v_call: TRBV24-1
cdr3_aa: CATSDPAGETQYF
cdr3_nt: TGTGCCACCAGTGATCCTGCCGGAGAGACCCAGTACTTC

clone_size: once
j_call: TRBJ2-7
d_call: TRBD2
cdr3_length: 17
v_call: TRBV10-3
cdr3_aa: CAISESGGGPSSYEQYF
cdr3_nt: TGTGCCATCAGTGAGTCGGGGGGAGGGCCGAGCTCCTACGAGCAGTACTTC

clone_size: few
j_call: TRBJ1-5
d_call: .
cdr3_length: 13
v_call: TRBV18
cdr3_aa: CASSPGNNQPQHF
cdr3_nt: TGTGCCAGCTCACCAGGTAACAATCAGCCCCAGCATTTT

clone_size: once
j_call: TRBJ2-7
d_call: TRBD2
cdr3_length: 16
v_call: TRBV20-1
cdr3_aa: CSARGGASGSSYEQYF
cdr3_nt: TGCAGTGCGAGGGGGGGGGCTAGCGGGAGCTCCTACGAGCAGTACTTC

clone_size: .
j_call: TRBJ2-7
d_call: TRBD2
cdr3_length: 14
v_call: TRBV11-2
cdr3_aa: CASRGSGRSYEQYF
cdr3_nt: TGTGCCAGCAGGGGTAGCGGGCGGTCTTACGAGCAGTACTTC

clone_size: few
j_call: TRBJ2-2
d_call: .
cdr3_length: 13
v_call: TRBV5-5
cdr3_aa: CASSSDIAGELFF
cdr3_nt: TGTGCCAGCAGCTCCGACATCGCCGGGGAGCTGTTTTTT

clone_size: .
j_call: TRBJ2-5
d_call: .
cdr3_length: 14
v_call: TRBV20-1
cdr3_aa: CSARAGAYQETQYF
cdr3_nt: TGCAGTGCCCGGGCGGGGGCCTACCAAGAGACCCAGTACTTC

clone_size: few
j_call: TRBJ2-4
d_call: .
cdr3_length: 16
v_call: TRBV3-1
cdr3_aa: CASSQESLAGKNIQYF
cdr3_nt: TGTGCCAGCAGCCAAGAGTCATTAGCTGGCAAAAACATTCAGTACTTC

clone_size: few
j_call: TRBJ2-7
d_call: .
cdr3_length: 14
v_call: TRBV5-5
cdr3_aa: CASSPVQGGYEQYF
cdr3_nt: TGTGCCAGCAGCCCGGTCCAGGGGGGATACGAGCAGTACTTC

clone_size: few
j_call: TRBJ2-3
d_call: TRBD1
cdr3_length: 17
v_call: TRBV5-1
cdr3_aa: CASSLGQGRTNTDTQYF
cdr3_nt: TGCGCCAGCAGCTTGGGACAGGGTCGGACGAACACAGATACGCAGTATTTT

clone_size: .
j_call: TRBJ2-5
d_call: .
cdr3_length: 13
v_call: TRBV14
cdr3_aa: CASSRASRETQYF
cdr3_nt: TGTGCCAGCAGCCGAGCGTCCAGAGAGACCCAGTACTTC

clone_size: .
j_call: TRBJ1-2
d_call: .
cdr3_length: 11
v_call: TRBV30
cdr3_aa: CAWSADGGYTF
cdr3_nt: TGTGCCTGGAGTGCGGACGGAGGCTACACCTTC